These 19 T cell receptor beta chains were all obtained from the same sample, sequenced in a study of OX40 agonist ivuxolimab in advanced cancers. Sequencing used immunoSEQ multiplex PCR; TCRdb keeps in-frame clones, though not all of them. The data contain tens of thousands of clones, approximately 84% of them singletons. The sequencing used CD4+ or CD8+ T cells sorted from blood, collected in a trial of the OX40 agonist ivuxolimab. The origin of the receptors is an adult with an advanced solid tumor such as melanoma, head and neck, liver or kidney cancer.

The chain employs TRBV27 and TRBJ2-3; D is tentatively TRBD1 or TRBD2 (6 bases each). The V gene's germline CDR1 is MNHEY and CDR2 SMNVEV (reference sequence). This CDR3 spans 17 amino acids. Trimming cost V 8 bases and J 0 bases, with 21 bases left between them. CDR3 DNA sequence: TGTGCCAGCCCTCCGGGGGCAGACGCGCCTAGCACAGATACGCAGTATTTT. Translating gives CASPPGADAPSTDTQYF.

V is TRBV4-3 and J is TRBJ2-7, with D possibly called TRBD1 or TRBD2 (5 bases each). CDR3 length: 14 residues. Germline lookup yields CDR1 LGHNA and CDR2 YSLEER. Trimming took 1 base from V and 3 from J, leaving 10 bases between them. The CDR3 sequence: CASSQALRGYEQYF. DNA of the CDR3: TGCGCCAGCAGCCAAGCTTTGAGGGGCTACGAGCAGTACTTC.

The chain joins TRBV2 to TRBJ2-1; 7 positions match TRBD1. From germline, CDR1 is SNHLY and CDR2 FYNNEI. The CDR3 is 12 residues long. The junction had 0 bases not matched to a gene; V was cut back by 6 bases and J by 4 bases. CDR3 sequence (DNA): TGTGCCAGCAGGGGACAGTACAATGAGCAGTTCTTC. It is translated as CASRGQYNEQFF.

This chain uses TRBV19 with TRBJ2-6; TRBD1 is a possible D gene (5 bases). Germline CDR1 LNHDA, CDR2 SQIVND (reference sequence). V lost 6 bases, J lost 4 bases, and 13 bases lay in between. The CDR3 covers 15 residues. Written as DNA, the CDR3 is TGTGCCAGTAGAATGGGCAGGGTCGGGGCCAACGTCCTGACTTTC. Translation: CASRMGRVGANVLTF.

This chain links TRBV11-3 with TRBJ2-5, with 7 nucleotides matching TRBD2. V gave up 4 bases and J gave up 6 bases; unmatched junction bases: 8. Germline loops: CDR1 SGHNT, CDR2 YENEEA. CDR3 length: 14 residues. The CDR3 loop is CASSSRGVGKTQYF. Written as DNA, the CDR3 is TGTGCCAGCAGCTCTCGGGGGGTGGGGAAGACCCAGTACTTC.

The chain employs TRBV5-8 and TRBJ2-4, with 7 bases lining up with TRBD1. V lost 5 bases, J lost 0 bases, and 11 bases stayed unmatched. The CDR3 covers 17 residues. The germline gives CDR1 SGHTS, CDR2 YDEGEE. CDR3 nucleotides: TGTGCCAGCAGGAGAAATCCGGGACAGTTAGCCAAAAACATTCAGTACTTC. This encodes CASRRNPGQLAKNIQYF.

The chain links TRBV6-5 to TRBJ1-2, with 8 nucleotides matching TRBD1. The CDR3 consists of 14 residues. The V segment lost 6 bases and the J segment 2 bases; nucleotides outside the gene matches: 5. CDR1 and CDR2 from the germline V gene are MNHEY and SVGAGI. CDR3 residues: CASSSHRGNYGYTF. CDR3 DNA sequence: TGTGCCAGCAGCAGCCACAGGGGGAACTATGGCTACACCTTC.

V gene TRBV30 combines with J gene TRBJ2-5; D uncertain. The end of the DNA aligns better with TRBJ2-7, so the J call may be wrong. Germline CDR1 GTSNPN, CDR2 SVGIG (reference sequence). CDR3 size: 13 residues. Written as DNA, the CDR3 is TGTGCCTGGAGTGTACTGGAAGACTACGAGCAGTACTTC. Translated: CAWSVLEDYEQYF.

The chain recombines TRBV6-5 with TRBJ2-7; 7 bases are shared with TRBD2. This CDR3 has 15 amino acids. CDR1 is MNHEY, CDR2 SVGAGI, per germline. Losses at the gene ends were 3 bases for V and 0 bases for J; bases not matched to a gene: 5. The DNA for the CDR3 is TGTGCCAGCAGTTATGCGGGAGTTAACTCCTACGAGCAGTACTTC. This codes for CASSYAGVNSYEQYF.

DNA for the CDR3: TGTGCCAGCAGCCAGGGGCGCTCTGGGGCCAACGTCCTGACTTTC. Protein product: CASSQGRSGANVLTF. This chain joins TRBV11-2 and TRBJ2-6; D perhaps matches TRBD1 (6 bases). This CDR3 spans 15 amino acids. Per the germline V gene, CDR1 is SGHAT and CDR2 is FQNNGV. V was shortened by 5 bases and J by 0 bases, with 8 bases between the two germline ends.

V usage is TRBV5-4 and J usage is TRBJ1-1; 7 bases are shared with TRBD1. Germline-derived CDR1 and CDR2 are SGHNT and YYREEE (reference sequence). The CDR3 extends over 15 amino acids. The trim removed 0 bases at V and 2 bases at J, leaving 4 bases unmatched. CDR3 protein: CASSLEGGGNTEAFF. CDR3 in DNA: TGTGCCAGCAGCTTGGAAGGAGGGGGCAACACTGAAGCTTTCTTT.

CDR3 residues: CASKLAGSYNEQFF. The DNA of the CDR3 is TGTGCCAGCAAACTAGCGGGCTCCTACAATGAGCAGTTCTTC. The chain recombines TRBV7-2 with TRBJ2-1, with 9 bases that match TRBD2. Germline CDR1 SGHTA, CDR2 FQGNSA. This CDR3 spans 14 amino acids. Trimming cost V 7 bases and J 0 bases; bases outside gene matches: 1.

The chain has TRBV6-6 and TRBJ2-6, with D uncertain. Trimming shortened V by 2 bases and J by 2 bases, and 7 bases separated the two germline ends. This CDR3 region has 15 residues. In germline, CDR1 is MNHNY, CDR2 SVGAGI (reference sequence). CDR3 coding DNA: TGTGCCAGCAGTTACGGAGTCACTGGGGCCAACGTCCTGACTTTC. Translated, it gives CASSYGVTGANVLTF.

This chain joins TRBV7-9 and TRBJ1-1; weak D call: TRBD1 (5 bases). Per germline, CDR1 SEHNR and CDR2 FQNEAQ (reference sequence). Trimming took off 1 base at V and 4 bases at J, with 13 bases between the two ends. This CDR3 has 15 residues. DNA for the CDR3: TGTGCCAGCAGCTTAGACCTTGGGACCGTCACTGAAGCTTTCTTT. It specifies CASSLDLGTVTEAFF.

This chain joins TRBV11-3 and TRBJ2-5; D not resolved. Germline V gives CDR1 SGHNT, CDR2 YENEEA. The CDR3 contains 14 residues. V lost 1 base and J 4 bases, leaving 10 bases between the germline ends. The CDR3 sequence is CASSLGGDRETQYF. DNA for the CDR3: TGTGCCAGCAGCTTAGGGGGTGATCGAGAGACCCAGTACTTC.

The rearrangement links TRBV5-4 to TRBJ2-3, with TRBD2 matching over 10 bases. The CDR3 totals 16 residues. V gave up 4 bases and J gave up 2 bases; unmatched junction bases: 7. Per germline, CDR1 SGHNT and CDR2 YYREEE (reference sequence). The CDR3 DNA follows: TGTGCCAGCAGCCGCCTTAGCGGGGGGTCCACAGATACGCAGTATTTT. This encodes CASSRLSGGSTDTQYF.

The chain recombines TRBV7-6 with TRBJ2-1; possibly TRBD1 for D (6 bases). Trimming took off 0 bases at V and 7 bases at J, with 13 bases between the two ends. CDR1 is SGHVS, CDR2 FNYEAQ, per germline. The CDR3 is 15 residues long. This chain's CDR3 is CASSLAWGRGNEQFF. CDR3 nucleotide sequence: TGTGCCAGCAGCTTAGCATGGGGAAGGGGGAATGAGCAGTTCTTC.

The chain recombines TRBV5-6 with TRBJ1-1; no clear D gene. V was shortened by 0 bases and J by 4 bases, with 10 bases between the two germline ends. CDR3 size: 14 residues. Germline V lookup: CDR1 SGHDT, CDR2 YYEEEE. CDR3 DNA: TGTGCCAGCAGCTTGGCCGGGAGGGTCACTGAAGCTTTCTTT. It yields the protein CASSLAGRVTEAFF.

This clone was detected only once. V is TRBV7-2 and J is TRBJ2-3, with D possibly TRBD2 on 6 matching bases. V shed 5 bases and J shed 5 bases, with 11 bases lying between them. Germline values: CDR1 SGHTA, CDR2 FQGNSA. The CDR3 spans 13 residues. DNA of the CDR3: TGTGCCAGCAGCACGACTAGAAGAGATACGCAGTATTTT. It yields the protein CASSTTRRDTQYF.